This T cell receptor (beta chain) appears in the sequencing data of a study of patients and donors after allogeneic stem cell transplantation. Looked up from germline, CDR1 is WSHSY and CDR2 is SAAADI. The CDR3 is 14 residues long. V trimming: 4 bases; J trimming: 7 bases; junction bases outside the gene matches: 6. TCRdb itself ran the RT-PCR reads through MiXCR, one entry per CDR3 protein. The sample has fewer than 500,000 distinct CDR3 sequences; 16% are singletons. The receptor was derived from a human donor who was either an allogeneic HSCT recipient or a stem cell or donor lymphocyte infusion donor (not recorded which). It is not recorded whose cells these are; they may come from a transplant donor. The specimen was blood, either unsorted or a sorted T cell fraction (not recorded which). The chain joins TRBV10-2 to TRBJ2-1; 8 nucleotides agree with TRBD2. The CDR3 DNA is TGCGCCAGCAGTGCCGGGAGGGCGAGTAATGAGCAGTTCTTC. Translated: CASSAGRASNEQFF.